This T cell receptor beta chain is drawn from a study of cytomegalovirus exposure and HLA in healthy donors. The wider study: A previous analysis identified more than 100 million unique TCR beta sequences derived from around 200 million T cells.

V was shortened by 3 bases and J by 4 bases, with 10 bases between the two germline ends. The V gene's germline CDR1 is SGHNT and CDR2 YENEEA. This CDR3 contains 13 residues. The PCR had 60 Vbeta and 13 Jbeta primers. Sequencing was performed with immunoSEQ multiplex PCR; in TCRdb, only in-frame clones are kept and a portion is missing. The sample holds 150,000 to 180,000 clones, roughly 70% seen once. Study outcomes and limitations: For most TCR beta V segments, an earlier analysis put the productive rate at about 90% or about 30% of the time.

Notes on this clone: Its target is unknown.

The receptor's source is a young man in good health and CMV-seronegative. The rearrangement joins TRBV11-3 to TRBJ2-7; D is possibly TRBD1 (6 bases). The sequenced sample was PBMCs. CDR3 nucleotide sequence: TGTGCCAGCAGCTTGGCCAGGGGATACGAGCAGTACTTC. It codes for CASSLARGYEQYF.